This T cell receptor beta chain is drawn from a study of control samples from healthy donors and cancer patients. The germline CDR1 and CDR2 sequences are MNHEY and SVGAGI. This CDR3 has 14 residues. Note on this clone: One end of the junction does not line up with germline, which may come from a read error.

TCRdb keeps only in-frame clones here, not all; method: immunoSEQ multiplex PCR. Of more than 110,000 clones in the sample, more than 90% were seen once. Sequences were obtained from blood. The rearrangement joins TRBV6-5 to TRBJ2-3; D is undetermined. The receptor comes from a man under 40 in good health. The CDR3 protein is CVSRSVTGLEAQYF. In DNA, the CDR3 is TGTGTCAGCCGGTCCGTTACTGGGTTGGAAGCGCAGTATTTT.